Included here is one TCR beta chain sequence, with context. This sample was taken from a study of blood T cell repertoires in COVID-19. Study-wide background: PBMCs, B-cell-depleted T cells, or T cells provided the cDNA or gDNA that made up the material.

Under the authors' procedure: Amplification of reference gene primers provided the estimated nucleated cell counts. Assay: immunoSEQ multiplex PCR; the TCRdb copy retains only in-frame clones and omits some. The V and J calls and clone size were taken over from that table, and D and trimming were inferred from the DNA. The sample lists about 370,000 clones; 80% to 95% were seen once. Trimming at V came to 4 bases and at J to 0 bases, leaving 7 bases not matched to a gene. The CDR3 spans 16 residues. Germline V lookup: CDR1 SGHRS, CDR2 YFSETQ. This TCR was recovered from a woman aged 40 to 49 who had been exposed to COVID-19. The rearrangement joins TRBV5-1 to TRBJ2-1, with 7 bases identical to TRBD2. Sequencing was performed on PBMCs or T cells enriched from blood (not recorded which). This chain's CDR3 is CASSVSSGPSYNEQFF. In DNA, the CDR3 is TGCGCCAGCAGCGTCTCTAGCGGCCCCTCCTACAATGAGCAGTTCTTC.